Sequencing of this T cell receptor (beta chain) was carried out in a study of OX40 agonist ivuxolimab in advanced cancers. Overall study: Three patients responded partially, comprising one with hepatocellular carcinoma and two with cutaneous melanoma.

Findings and caveats of the study: At 0.1 to 3.0 mg/kg and by week 6, clonal expansion occurred in CD4+ and CD8+ blood T cells. Those patients achieving a partial response at 0.1-3.0 mg/kg showed among the lowest clonal expansion.

Details on this clone: Its antigen is currently unknown.

V lost 2 bases and J lost 3, with 8 bases in between. Per germline, CDR1 PRHDT and CDR2 FYEKMQ (reference sequence). There are 14 residues in the CDR3. Here immunoSEQ multiplex PCR was the method, and the copy in TCRdb shows in-frame clones only, minus some. The repertoire holds roughly 50,000 clones, with roughly 81% as singletons. The chain has TRBV13 and TRBJ2-1, with D perhaps matching TRBD2 (6 bases). This receptor was taken from an adult with an advanced solid tumor such as melanoma, head and neck, liver or kidney cancer. The input for sequencing was CD4+ or CD8+ T cells sorted from blood, taken in a trial of the OX40 agonist ivuxolimab. In DNA, the CDR3 is TGTGCCAGCAGCTTAAGGCGGGACTACAATGAGCAGTTCTTC. Its protein product is CASSLRRDYNEQFF.